One sample yielded the 22 T cell receptor beta chains listed below, sequenced in a study of OX40 agonist ivuxolimab in advanced cancers. The protocol was immunoSEQ multiplex PCR, while the TCRdb copy is restricted to in-frame clones and leaves out a portion. This table holds 30,000 to 40,000 clones, 70% to 85% found once. Sample: CD4+ or CD8+ T cells sorted from blood, taken in a trial of the OX40 agonist ivuxolimab. The receptors come from an adult with an advanced solid tumor such as melanoma, head and neck, liver or kidney cancer.

V usage is TRBV11-3 and J usage is TRBJ2-7, with 7 nucleotides matching TRBD1. The J segment lost 1 base and the V segment lost 4 bases, leaving 1 base of the junction unmatched. Germline V CDR1 and CDR2: SGHNT, YENEEA. This CDR3 contains 13 residues. CDR3 amino acids: CASSSGQSYEQYF. The CDR3 bases are TGTGCCAGCAGCTCGGGACAGTCCTACGAGCAGTACTTC.

The chain has TRBV11-2 and TRBJ2-7; TRBD1 matches 8 bases. V trimming: 5 bases; J trimming: 1 base; junction bases outside the gene matches: 13. CDR1 and CDR2 from the germline V gene are SGHAT and FQNNGV. This CDR3 region has 17 residues. The CDR3 here is CASSIDWTGPWSYEQYF. The CDR3 DNA reads as TGTGCCAGCAGCATCGATTGGACAGGGCCATGGTCCTACGAGCAGTACTTC.

V usage is TRBV4-1 and J usage is TRBJ2-5; TRBD1 might be the D (6 bases). The DNA end lines up better with TRBJ2-7; the J call may be wrong. The germline CDR1 and CDR2 sequences are MGHRA and YSYEKL. CDR3 length: 15 amino acids. CDR3 region: CASSQQVRGSYEQYF. The CDR3 nucleotides read TGCGCCAGCAGCCAGCAAGTCAGGGGAAGCTACGAGCAGTACTTC.

This chain joins TRBV4-1 and TRBJ2-7; perhaps TRBD1 as D (5 bases). Germline lookup yields CDR1 MGHRA and CDR2 YSYEKL. The CDR3 covers 17 residues. Trimming took off 0 bases at V and 0 bases at J, with 15 bases between the two ends. The CDR3 sequence: CASSQEWVQAISYEQYF. CDR3 nucleotides: TGCGCCAGCAGCCAAGAATGGGTACAGGCGATCTCCTACGAGCAGTACTTC.

The chain employs TRBV10-3 and TRBJ1-1; the match to TRBD1 covers 7 bases. The J segment lost 3 bases and the V segment lost 5 bases, leaving 6 bases of the junction unmatched. From germline, CDR1 is ENHRY and CDR2 SYGVKD. The CDR3 sequence is 14 residues long. The CDR3 sequence: CAISRQGRDTEAFF. Written as DNA, the CDR3 is TGTGCCATCAGTCGACAGGGTCGGGACACTGAAGCTTTCTTT.

The V call is TRBV19, the J call TRBJ2-7; D possibly uses TRBD1 or TRBD2 (5 bases each). The germline gives CDR1 LNHDA, CDR2 SQIVND (reference sequence). This CDR3 contains 13 residues. With 9 bases removed from V and 0 bases from J, the gap between germline ends came to 12 bases. The CDR3 DNA is TGTGCCAGCCGACGGGACGGCTCCTACGAGCAGTACTTC. Its translation: CASRRDGSYEQYF.

The rearrangement uses TRBV15 and TRBJ1-1; 8 bases map to TRBD1. CDR1 LNHNV and CDR2 YYDKDF come from the germline V gene (reference sequence). This CDR3 region has 12 residues. Trimming at V came to 9 bases and at J to 5 bases, leaving 5 bases not matched to a gene. CDR3 sequence (DNA): TGTGCCACACGGACAGGGAGGACTGAAGCTTTCTTT. This gives the protein CATRTGRTEAFF.

The chain joins TRBV2 to TRBJ2-1, with 9 bases lining up with TRBD1. The CDR3 totals 15 residues. Trimming took 6 bases from V and 8 from J; bases not matched to a gene: 11. The germline gives CDR1 SNHLY, CDR2 FYNNEI. This chain's CDR3 is CASRHPGQGSHEQFF. Here the CDR3 DNA reads TGTGCCAGCAGGCATCCGGGACAGGGATCGCATGAGCAGTTCTTC. Based on the CDR3 plus reference TRBV2 and TRBJ2-1, the full variable domain is EPEVTQTPSHQVTQMGQEVILRCVPISNHLYFYWYRQILGQKVEFLVSFYNNEISEKSEIFDDQFSVERPDGSNFTLKIRSTKLEDSAMYFCASRHPGQGSHEQFFGPGTRLTVL.

This chain uses TRBV5-1 with TRBJ1-1, with D possibly matching TRBD1 (5 bases). V was cut by 3 bases and J by 0 bases, with 15 bases left in between. The CDR3 loop spans 16 amino acids. The germline gives CDR1 SGHRS, CDR2 YFSETQ. The CDR3 coding sequence is TGCGCCAGCAGCTCCGGGAGGTGGGGGATGAACACTGAAGCTTTCTTT. Protein product: CASSSGRWGMNTEAFF.

This rearrangement joins TRBV2 to TRBJ1-2; 7 bases are a match to TRBD1. Germline lookup yields CDR1 SNHLY and CDR2 FYNNEI. This CDR3 is built from 12 residues. V lost 6 bases and J lost 7; bases outside the gene matches: 5. Written as DNA, the CDR3 is TGTGCCAGCAGGATGACAGGGTCTGGCTACACCTTC. Protein product: CASRMTGSGYTF. The variable domain in full, with the rest retrieved from reference TRBV2 and TRBJ1-2, is EPEVTQTPSHQVTQMGQEVILRCVPISNHLYFYWYRQILGQKVEFLVSFYNNEISEKSEIFDDQFSVERPDGSNFTLKIRSTKLEDSAMYFCASRMTGSGYTFGSGTRLTVV.

The chain links TRBV5-1 to TRBJ1-1; the match to TRBD1 covers 9 bases. In germline, CDR1 is SGHRS, CDR2 YFSETQ. The ends lost 3 bases at V and 10 bases at J; junction bases unmatched: 13. This CDR3 comprises 15 residues. The CDR3 sequence is CASSSQTGGQLRAFF. The CDR3 DNA reads TGCGCCAGCAGCTCTCAAACAGGGGGCCAACTTCGAGCTTTCTTT.

In its sample, this clone was seen once. This chain connects TRBV29-1 to TRBJ2-3; unclear D gene. V gave up 5 bases and J gave up 6 bases, with 6 bases separating them. CDR3 size: 10 residues. Germline loops: CDR1 SQVTM, CDR2 ANQGSEA. The CDR3, as DNA: TGCAGCGTTACCTCGGATACGCAGTATTTT. Amino acids: CSVTSDTQYF.

The genes are TRBV18 and TRBJ2-3, with D hard to call. Germline assignment: CDR1 KGHSH and CDR2 LQKENI. Deletions cut 6 bases from V and 0 bases from J, with 7 bases between. The CDR3 extends over 13 amino acids. CDR3 coding DNA: TGTGCCAGCTCCGCATTTAGCACAGATACGCAGTATTTT. It specifies CASSAFSTDTQYF. The variable domain in full, with the rest retrieved from reference TRBV18 and TRBJ2-3, is NAGVMQNPRHLVRRRGQEARLRCSPMKGHSHVYWYRQLPEEGLKFMVYLQKENIIDESGMPKERFSAEFPKEGPSILRIQQVVRGDSAAYFCASSAFSTDTQYFGPGTRLTVL.

The rearrangement joins TRBV5-4 to TRBJ2-3; D is uncertain. Trimming removed 6 bases at V and 1 base at J, with 9 bases between. Germline V gene sequence: CDR1 SGHNT, CDR2 YYREEE (reference sequence). The CDR3 contains 13 residues. CDR3 in DNA: TGTGCCAGCAAAGACACCGGCACAGATACGCAGTATTTT. It yields the protein CASKDTGTDTQYF.

V gene TRBV27 combines with J gene TRBJ1-1, with D maybe TRBD1 (6 bases). The CDR3 extends over 14 amino acids. V dropped 5 bases and J dropped 10 bases, with 20 bases sitting between them. Germline assignment: CDR1 MNHEY and CDR2 SMNVEV (reference sequence). CDR3 protein: CASSPTGTFVGAFF. The CDR3 nucleotides are TGTGCCAGCAGTCCAACAGGGACCTTCGTTGGAGCTTTCTTT.

The genes are TRBV7-9 and TRBJ2-7; D might be TRBD2 (6 bases). Trimming removed 0 bases at V and 5 bases at J, with 11 bases between. Looked up from germline, CDR1 is SEHNR and CDR2 is FQNEAQ (reference sequence). This CDR3 has 14 amino acids. The CDR3: CASSLAASVHEQYF. The CDR3 region has the DNA TGTGCCAGCAGCTTAGCGGCTAGCGTGCACGAGCAGTACTTC.

The rearrangement links TRBV30 to TRBJ2-3, with D maybe TRBD1 (6 bases). The germline CDR1 and CDR2 sequences are GTSNPN and SVGIG (reference sequence). V was pared by 2 bases and J by 2 bases, with 11 bases between. The CDR3 has 14 amino acids. The CDR3 nucleotides are TGTGCCTGGAGTATTGGGACATACACAGATACGCAGTATTTT. Translating it yields CAWSIGTYTDTQYF. The full variable domain, in which reference TRBV30 and TRBJ2-3 provide the parts outside the CDR3, is SQTIHQWPATLVQPVGSPLSLECTVEGTSNPNLYWYRQAAGRGLQLLFYSVGIGQISSEVPQNLSASRPQDRQFILSSKKLLLSDSGFYLCAWSIGTYTDTQYFGPGTRLTVL.

The rearrangement links TRBV28 to TRBJ2-7, with D unresolved. The CDR3 runs 15 residues. Trimming removed 3 bases at V and 3 bases at J, with 15 bases between. Germline V gene data show CDR1 as MDHEN and CDR2 as SYDVKM. The CDR3 spells CASSFPFGVVYEQYF. Here the CDR3 DNA reads TGTGCCAGCAGTTTTCCCTTTGGGGTAGTCTACGAGCAGTACTTC.

The chain combines TRBV27 with TRBJ2-5; 9 nucleotides line up with TRBD2. Germline CDR1 MNHEY, CDR2 SMNVEV (reference sequence). There are 18 residues in the CDR3. V shed 5 bases, J shed 7 bases, and the junction held 20 bases outside the gene matches. The CDR3 region is CASSPKTVLQRGDRTQYF. The CDR3 nucleotides read TGTGCCAGCAGTCCCAAGACGGTGCTCCAGCGGGGGGACAGGACCCAGTACTTC.

The chain has TRBV15 and TRBJ2-1; tentative D call: TRBD2 (6 bases). The CDR3 totals 16 residues. Germline values: CDR1 LNHNV, CDR2 YYDKDF (reference sequence). Trimming removed 4 bases from V and 2 bases from J, with 15 bases in between. CDR3 DNA sequence: TGTGCCACCAGCACCGGAGGCGGGGCGACCTACAATGAGCAGTTCTTC. Amino acid sequence: CATSTGGGATYNEQFF.

This chain links TRBV6-1 with TRBJ2-2; 12 positions match TRBD2. This CDR3 comprises 16 residues. The V gene's germline CDR1 is MNHNS and CDR2 SASEGT. V lost 4 bases, J lost 7 bases, and 7 bases stayed unmatched. CDR3 loop: CASSGTSGAGVGELFF. CDR3 coding DNA: TGTGCCAGCAGTGGGACTAGCGGGGCTGGCGTCGGGGAGCTGTTTTTT.

This chain links TRBV7-9 with TRBJ2-7; TRBD1 aligns across 9 bases. After removal of 3 bases from V and 0 bases from J, the junction contained 3 bases not matched to a gene. CDR3 length: 15 amino acids. CDR1 is SEHNR, CDR2 FQNEAQ, per germline (reference sequence). CDR3 in amino acids: CASSFTGQGSYEQYF. The DNA for the CDR3 is TGTGCCAGCAGCTTTACGGGACAGGGCTCCTACGAGCAGTACTTC.